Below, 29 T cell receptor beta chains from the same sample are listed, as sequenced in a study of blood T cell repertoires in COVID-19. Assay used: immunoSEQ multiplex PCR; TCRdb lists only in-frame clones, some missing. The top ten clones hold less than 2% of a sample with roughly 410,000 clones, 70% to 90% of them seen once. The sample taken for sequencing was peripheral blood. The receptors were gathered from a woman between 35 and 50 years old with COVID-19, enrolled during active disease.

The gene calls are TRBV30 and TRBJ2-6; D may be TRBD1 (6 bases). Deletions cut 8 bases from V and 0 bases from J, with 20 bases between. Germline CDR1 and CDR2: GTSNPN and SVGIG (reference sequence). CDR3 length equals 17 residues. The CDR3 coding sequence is TGTGCCGGGTACGACAGGCCATCGATCTCTGGGGCCAACGTCCTGACTTTC. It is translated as CAGYDRPSISGANVLTF.

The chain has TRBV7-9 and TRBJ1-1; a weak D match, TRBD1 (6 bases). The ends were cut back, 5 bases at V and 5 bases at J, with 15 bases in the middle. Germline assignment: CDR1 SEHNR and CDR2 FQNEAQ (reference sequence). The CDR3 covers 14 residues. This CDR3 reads CASSPIDRRTEAFF. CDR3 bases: TGTGCCAGCAGCCCTATAGACAGGCGAACTGAAGCTTTCTTT.

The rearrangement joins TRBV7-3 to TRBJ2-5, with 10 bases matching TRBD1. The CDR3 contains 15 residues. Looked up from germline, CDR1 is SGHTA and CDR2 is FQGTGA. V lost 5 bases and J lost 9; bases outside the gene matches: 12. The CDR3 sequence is CASSARLGTGVPQYF. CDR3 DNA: TGTGCCAGCAGCGCCCGCCTCGGGACAGGGGTCCCCCAGTACTTC.

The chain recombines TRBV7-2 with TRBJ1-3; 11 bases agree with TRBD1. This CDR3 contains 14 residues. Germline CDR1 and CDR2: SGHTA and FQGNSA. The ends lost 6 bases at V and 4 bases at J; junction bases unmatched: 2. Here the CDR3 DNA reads TGTGCCAGCAGAGGACAGGGGGCCGGAAACACCATATATTTT. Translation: CASRGQGAGNTIYF. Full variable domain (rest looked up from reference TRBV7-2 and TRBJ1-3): GAGVSQSPSNKVTEKGKDVELRCDPISGHTALYWYRQSLGQGLEFLIYFQGNSAPDKSGLPSDRFSAERTGGSVSTLTIQRTQQEDSAVYLCASRGQGAGNTIYFGEGSWLTVV.

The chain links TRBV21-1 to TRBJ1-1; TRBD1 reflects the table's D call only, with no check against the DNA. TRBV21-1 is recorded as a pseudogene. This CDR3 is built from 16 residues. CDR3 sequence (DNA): TGTGCCAGCAGCAAAGACAGGGGGCACCCAAACACTGAAGCTTTCTTT. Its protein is CASSKDRGHPNTEAFF.

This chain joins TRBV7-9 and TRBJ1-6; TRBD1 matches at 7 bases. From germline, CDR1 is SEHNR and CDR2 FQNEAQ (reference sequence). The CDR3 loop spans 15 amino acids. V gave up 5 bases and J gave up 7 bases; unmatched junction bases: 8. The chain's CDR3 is CASSQPGTANSPLHF. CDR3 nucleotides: TGTGCCAGCAGCCAGCCCGGGACAGCGAATTCACCCCTCCACTTT.

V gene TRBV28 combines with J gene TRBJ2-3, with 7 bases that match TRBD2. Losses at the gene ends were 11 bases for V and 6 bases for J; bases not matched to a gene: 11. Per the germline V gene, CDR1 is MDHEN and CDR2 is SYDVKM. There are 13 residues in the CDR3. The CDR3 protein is CAGNKRGADTQYF. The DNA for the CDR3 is TGTGCCGGAAACAAGCGGGGAGCGGATACGCAGTATTTT. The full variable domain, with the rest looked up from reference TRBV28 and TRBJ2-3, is DVKVTQSSRYLVKRTGEKVFLECVQDMDHENMFWYRQDPGLGLRLIYFSYDVKMKEKGDIPEGYSVSREKKERFSLILESASTNQTSMYLCAGNKRGADTQYFGPGTRLTVL.

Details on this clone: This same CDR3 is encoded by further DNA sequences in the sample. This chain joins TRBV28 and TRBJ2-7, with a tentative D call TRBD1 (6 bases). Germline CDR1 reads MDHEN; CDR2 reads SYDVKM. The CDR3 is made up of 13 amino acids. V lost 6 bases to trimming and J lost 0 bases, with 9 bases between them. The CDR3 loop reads CASRTGSSYEQYF. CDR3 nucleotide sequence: TGTGCCAGCAGAACAGGGAGCTCCTACGAGCAGTACTTC.

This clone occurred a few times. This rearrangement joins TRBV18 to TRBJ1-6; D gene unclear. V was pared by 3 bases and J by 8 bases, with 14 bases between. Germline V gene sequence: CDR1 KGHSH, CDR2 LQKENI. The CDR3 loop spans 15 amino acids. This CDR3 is CASSPLNGRDSPLHF. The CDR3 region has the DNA TGTGCCAGCTCACCCCTGAACGGTCGGGATTCACCCCTCCACTTT.

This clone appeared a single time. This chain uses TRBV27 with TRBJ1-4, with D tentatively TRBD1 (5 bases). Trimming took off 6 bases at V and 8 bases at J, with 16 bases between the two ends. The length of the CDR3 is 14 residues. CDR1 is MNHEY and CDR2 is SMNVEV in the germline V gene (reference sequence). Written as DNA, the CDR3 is TGTGCCAGCAGCTTGATAGGGGCGGTGGAAAAACTGTTTTTT. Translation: CASSLIGAVEKLFF.

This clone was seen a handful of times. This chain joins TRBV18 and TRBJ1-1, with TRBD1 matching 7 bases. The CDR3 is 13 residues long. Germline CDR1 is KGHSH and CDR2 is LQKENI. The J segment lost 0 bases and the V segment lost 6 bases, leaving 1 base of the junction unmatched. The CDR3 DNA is TGTGCCAGCTCGGGACAGCTGAACACTGAAGCTTTCTTT. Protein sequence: CASSGQLNTEAFF.

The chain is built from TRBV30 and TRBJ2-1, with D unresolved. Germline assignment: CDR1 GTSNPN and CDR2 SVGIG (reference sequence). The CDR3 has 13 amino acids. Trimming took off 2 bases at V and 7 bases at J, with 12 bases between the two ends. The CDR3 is CAWSPFRGNEQFF. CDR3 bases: TGTGCCTGGAGTCCATTCAGAGGAAATGAGCAGTTCTTC.

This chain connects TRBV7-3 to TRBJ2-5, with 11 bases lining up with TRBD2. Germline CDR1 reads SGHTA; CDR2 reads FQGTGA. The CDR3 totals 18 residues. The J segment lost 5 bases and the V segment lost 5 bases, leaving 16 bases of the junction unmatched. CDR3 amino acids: CASSPRASGGTYVETQYF. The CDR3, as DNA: TGTGCCAGCAGCCCCCGGGCTAGCGGGGGGACGTATGTTGAGACCCAGTACTTC.

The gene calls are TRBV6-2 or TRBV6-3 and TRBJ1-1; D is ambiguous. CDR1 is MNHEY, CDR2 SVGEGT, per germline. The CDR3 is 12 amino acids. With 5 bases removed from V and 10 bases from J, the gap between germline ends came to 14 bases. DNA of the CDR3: TGTGCCAGCAGTCGCCAATCTACCGGAGCTTTCTTT. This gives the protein CASSRQSTGAFF.

Here the CDR3 DNA reads TGTGCCAGCTCACTGGGACAGGGACTCAATTCACCCCTCCACTTT. Amino acids: CASSLGQGLNSPLHF. The genes are TRBV18 and TRBJ1-6; 9 bases are shared with TRBD1. After removal of 4 bases from V and 7 bases from J, the junction contained 5 bases not matched to a gene. Germline CDR1 and CDR2: KGHSH and LQKENI. This CDR3 is built from 15 residues.

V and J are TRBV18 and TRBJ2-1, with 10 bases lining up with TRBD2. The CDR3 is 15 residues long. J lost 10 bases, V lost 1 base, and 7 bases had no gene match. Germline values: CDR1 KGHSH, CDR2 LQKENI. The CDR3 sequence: CASSPRLAGDDEQFF. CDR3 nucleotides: TGTGCCAGCTCACCACGGCTAGCGGGAGATGACGAGCAGTTCTTC.

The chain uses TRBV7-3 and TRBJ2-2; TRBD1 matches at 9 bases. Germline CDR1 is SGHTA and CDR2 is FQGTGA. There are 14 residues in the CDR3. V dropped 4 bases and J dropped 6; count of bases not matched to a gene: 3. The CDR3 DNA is TGTGCCAGCAGCTCCCGACAGGGGGCCGGGGAGCTGTTTTTT. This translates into CASSSRQGAGELFF.

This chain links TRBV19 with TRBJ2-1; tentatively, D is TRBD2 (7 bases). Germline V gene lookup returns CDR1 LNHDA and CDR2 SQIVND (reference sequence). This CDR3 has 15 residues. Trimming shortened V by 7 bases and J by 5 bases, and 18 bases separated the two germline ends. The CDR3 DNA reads TGTGCCAGTATCTCTAGGGGGGGGGTCCACAATGAGCAGTTCTTC. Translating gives CASISRGGVHNEQFF.

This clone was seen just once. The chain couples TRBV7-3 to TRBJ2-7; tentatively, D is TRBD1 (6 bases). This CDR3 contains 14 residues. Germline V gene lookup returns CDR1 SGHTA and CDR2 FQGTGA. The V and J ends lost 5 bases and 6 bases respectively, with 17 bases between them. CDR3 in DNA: TGTGCCAGCAGCCTTACCCATACAGGGAGCGAGCAGTACTTC. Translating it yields CASSLTHTGSEQYF.

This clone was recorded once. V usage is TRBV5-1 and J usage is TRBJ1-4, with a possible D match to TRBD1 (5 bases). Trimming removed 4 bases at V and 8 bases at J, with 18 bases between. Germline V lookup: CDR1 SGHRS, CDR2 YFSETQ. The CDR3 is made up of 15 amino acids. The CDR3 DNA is TGCGCCAGCAGCCTATCGACAGACCCTCGGGAAAAACTGTTTTTT. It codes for CASSLSTDPREKLFF.

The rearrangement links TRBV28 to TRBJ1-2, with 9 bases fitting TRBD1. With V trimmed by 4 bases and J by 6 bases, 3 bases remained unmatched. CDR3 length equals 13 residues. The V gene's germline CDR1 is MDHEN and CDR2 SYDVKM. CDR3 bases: TGTGCCAGCAGTTCTGGGGACAGGGATGGCTACACCTTC. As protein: CASSSGDRDGYTF.

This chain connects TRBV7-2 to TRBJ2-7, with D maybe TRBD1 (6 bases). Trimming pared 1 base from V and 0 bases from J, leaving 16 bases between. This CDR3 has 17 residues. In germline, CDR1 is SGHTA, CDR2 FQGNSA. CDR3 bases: TGTGCCAGCAGCTTAGAAGGGTGGGGGCTGAGCTCCTACGAGCAGTACTTC. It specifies CASSLEGWGLSSYEQYF.

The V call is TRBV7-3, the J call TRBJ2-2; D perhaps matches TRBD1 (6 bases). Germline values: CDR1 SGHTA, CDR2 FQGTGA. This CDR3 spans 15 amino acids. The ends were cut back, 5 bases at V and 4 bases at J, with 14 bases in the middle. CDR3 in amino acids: CASSPDRSVTGELFF. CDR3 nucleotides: TGTGCCAGCAGCCCCGACAGGTCGGTCACCGGGGAGCTGTTTTTT.

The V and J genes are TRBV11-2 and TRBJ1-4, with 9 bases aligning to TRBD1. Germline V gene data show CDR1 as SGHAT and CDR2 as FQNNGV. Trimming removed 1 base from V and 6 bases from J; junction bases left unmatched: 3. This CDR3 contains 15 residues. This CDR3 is CASSLVTGGDEKLFF. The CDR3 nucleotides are TGTGCCAGCAGCTTAGTAACAGGGGGCGATGAAAAACTGTTTTTT.

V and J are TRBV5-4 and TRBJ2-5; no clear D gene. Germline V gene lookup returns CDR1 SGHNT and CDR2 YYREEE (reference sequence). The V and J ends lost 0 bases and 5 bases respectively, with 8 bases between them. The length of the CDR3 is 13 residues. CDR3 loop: CASSLDRRETQYF. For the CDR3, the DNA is TGTGCCAGCAGCTTGGACCGGCGGGAGACCCAGTACTTC.

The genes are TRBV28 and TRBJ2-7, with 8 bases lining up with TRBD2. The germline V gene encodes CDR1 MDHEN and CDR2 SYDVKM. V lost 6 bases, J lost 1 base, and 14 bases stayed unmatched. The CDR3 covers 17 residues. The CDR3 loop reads CASRYSGFTSGSYEQYF. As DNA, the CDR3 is TGTGCCAGCAGGTATTCGGGATTTACTAGCGGTTCCTACGAGCAGTACTTC.

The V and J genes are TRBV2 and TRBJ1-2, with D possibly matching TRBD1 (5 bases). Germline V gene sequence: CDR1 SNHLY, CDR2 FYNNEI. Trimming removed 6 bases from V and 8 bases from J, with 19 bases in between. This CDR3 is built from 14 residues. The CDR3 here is CASRGGDLVRGYTF. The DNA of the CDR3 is TGTGCCAGCAGAGGAGGGGATCTCGTACGAGGCTACACCTTC.

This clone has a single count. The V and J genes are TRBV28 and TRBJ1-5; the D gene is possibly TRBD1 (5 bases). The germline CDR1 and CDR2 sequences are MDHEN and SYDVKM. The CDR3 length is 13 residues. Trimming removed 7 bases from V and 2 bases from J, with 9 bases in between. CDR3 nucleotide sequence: TGTGCCAGCATTGTACAGGGCAATCAGCCCCAGCATTTT. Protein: CASIVQGNQPQHF.

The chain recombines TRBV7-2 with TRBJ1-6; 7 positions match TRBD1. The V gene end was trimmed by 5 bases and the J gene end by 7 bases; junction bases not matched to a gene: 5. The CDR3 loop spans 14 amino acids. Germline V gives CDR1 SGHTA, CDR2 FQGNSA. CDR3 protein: CASSGNRGNSPLHF. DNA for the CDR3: TGTGCCAGCAGCGGGAACAGGGGCAATTCACCCCTCCACTTT.